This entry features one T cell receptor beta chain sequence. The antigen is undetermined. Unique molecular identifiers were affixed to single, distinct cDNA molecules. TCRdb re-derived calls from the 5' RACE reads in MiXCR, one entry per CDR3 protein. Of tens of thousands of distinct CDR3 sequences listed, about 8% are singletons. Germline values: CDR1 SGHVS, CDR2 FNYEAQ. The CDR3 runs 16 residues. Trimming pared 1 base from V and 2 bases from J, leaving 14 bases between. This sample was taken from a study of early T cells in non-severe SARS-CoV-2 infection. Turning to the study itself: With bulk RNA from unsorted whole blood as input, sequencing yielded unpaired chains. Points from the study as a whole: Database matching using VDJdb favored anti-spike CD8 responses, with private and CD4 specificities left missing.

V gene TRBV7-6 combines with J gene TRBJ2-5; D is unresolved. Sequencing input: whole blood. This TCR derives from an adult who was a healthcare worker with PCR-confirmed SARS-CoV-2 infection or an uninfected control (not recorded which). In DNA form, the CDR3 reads TGTGCCAGCAGCTTAGGGCTAGGACGTGAGCAAGAGACCCAGTACTTC. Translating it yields CASSLGLGREQETQYF. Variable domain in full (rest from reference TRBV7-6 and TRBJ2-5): GAGVSQSPRYKVTKRGQDVALRCDPISGHVSLYWYRQALGQGPEFLTYFNYEAQQDKSGLPNDRFSAERPEGSISTLTIQRTEQRDSAMYRCASSLGLGREQETQYFGPGTRLLVL.